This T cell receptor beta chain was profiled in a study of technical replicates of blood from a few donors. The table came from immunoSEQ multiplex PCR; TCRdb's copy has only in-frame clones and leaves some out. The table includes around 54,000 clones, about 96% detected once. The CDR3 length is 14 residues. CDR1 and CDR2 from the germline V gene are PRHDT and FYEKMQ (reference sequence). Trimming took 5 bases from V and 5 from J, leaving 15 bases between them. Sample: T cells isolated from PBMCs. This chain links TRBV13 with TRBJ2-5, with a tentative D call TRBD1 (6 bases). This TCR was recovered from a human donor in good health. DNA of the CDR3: TGTGCCAGCAGCCCACTTTGGCAGGGGGAGACCCAGTACTTC. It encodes CASSPLWQGETQYF.